This T cell receptor beta chain originates from a study of blood T cells in healthy people across ages (dated by TCRdb to between 2015 and 2016). About the study as a whole: In model experiments, roughly one uniquely barcoded TCR beta cDNA molecule per two T cells was captured by template switching. To track age-related changes in TCR beta repertoire diversity, the study relied on deep sequencing normalized with unique cDNA molecular identifiers. Four age groups were formed from the donors: young (average approximately 17 years), middle-aged (around 41), aged (around 68) and long-lived (82). Donors of different ages were randomly distributed across sequencing lanes to avoid experimental bias. Two additional independent replicas of 1 million unique cDNA reads from the same blood draw were analyzed for two donors (one aged 18 to 29 and one aged 80 or older).

Overall study results and their limits: The CMV infection status of donors was not known, potentially confounding age-related changes in expanded clonotypes. Estimates of total diversity from one million sequenced T cells were regarded as lower bounds and underestimates. As age increased, observed TCR beta diversity per million T cells dropped in a roughly linear way, and a significant reduction was already evident by age around 41. Compared with the aged group, more naive CD4+ T cells, fewer expanded clones and increased TCR diversity were shown by the long-lived group, suggesting age selection. Conclusive comparison of naive and antigen-experienced compartments was prevented by the profiling of bulk unsorted PBMCs. There was a strong correlation between observed TCR beta diversity and the percentage of naive T cells measured by flow cytometry.

Including the terminal cysteine and phenylalanine, the CDR3 comprises 15 residues. CDR3 DNA is the only sequence kept; it has 45 bases, read in frame from the first base. V sheds 2 bases and J sheds 6 bases, leaving 14 bases between their ends. The germline V gene (reference sequence) yields MNHEY for CDR1 and SMNVEV for CDR2. Library prep was done by 5' RACE. The instrument was an Illumina HiSeq 2500. A second PCR of about 6 to 12 cycles was performed with a sample-barcoded 5' primer and a J-beta primer mix. Each TCR beta cDNA molecule received a unique molecular identifier from a template-switch 5' adaptor carrying 12 random nucleotides. Each sample yielded at least 2.5 million CDR3-containing paired-end reads. All of the RNA was converted into first-strand cDNA using the Mint cDNA synthesis kit, with a TRBC-specific oligonucleotide serving as the primer. Following uracil-DNA glycosylase treatment, all cDNA underwent a first 18-cycle PCR with the universal primers M1SS and BC2_uni_R. The paper's data handling went like this. For normalization, 1 million high-quality reads, each with a distinct molecular identifier, were randomly selected from each sample. Instead of being binned into consensus sequences, reads that shared molecular identifiers were thrown out. MiTCR, with a Q25 quality threshold and the strictest error-elimination algorithm, was used for CDR3 identification, clonotype clustering and error correction. Lower-bound total TCR beta diversity was estimated with a nonparametric unseen species model using Euler transformation. The public reads were reanalyzed by TCRdb: fastp trimming at Q25, MiXCR alignment, in-frame beta chains only. Rows merge per CDR3 protein into single entries with the most common DNA and genes. TCRdb's processing, not the authors' own work, is the source of the V and J calls. In all, the sample holds hundreds of thousands of distinct CDR3 sequences, and 43% of those were seen once. 20% to 25% of the sample comes from the top ten.

The 35 to 40 donors, aged about 6 to 95 years, were systemically healthy Caucasian individuals from Russia. Each donor gave ten milliliters of peripheral blood, collected into EDTA-treated Vacutainer tubes. Ficoll-Paque density-gradient centrifugation was used to isolate PBMCs, with at least 7 million per sample. Trizol reagent was used to extract total RNA from the PBMCs, yielding at least 5 micrograms per sample. Naive CD45RAhigh/CD27high T cell percentages were measured by flow cytometry on a PBMC aliquot from every donor. In the case of this clonotype: The antigen it recognizes is unknown. There are no base qualities to consult, and no much larger clone falls within one base.

The rearrangement combines TRBV27 with TRBJ2-1; TRBD2 is possibly the D segment (5 matching bases). The source is a woman aged 60-70 years in good health. The sample comprised blood. CDR3 sequence: CASSLNFGVGNEQFF. Read as DNA, the sequence is TGTGCCAGCAGTTTAAATTTCGGGGTTGGCAATGAGCAGTTCTTC.